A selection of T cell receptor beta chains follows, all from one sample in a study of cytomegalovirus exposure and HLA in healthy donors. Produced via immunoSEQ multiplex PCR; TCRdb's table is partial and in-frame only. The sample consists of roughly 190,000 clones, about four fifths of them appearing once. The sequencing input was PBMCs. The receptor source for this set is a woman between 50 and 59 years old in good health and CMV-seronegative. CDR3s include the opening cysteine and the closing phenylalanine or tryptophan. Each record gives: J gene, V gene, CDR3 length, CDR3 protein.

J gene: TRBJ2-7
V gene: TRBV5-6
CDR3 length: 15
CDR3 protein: CASSPTGVSSYEQYF

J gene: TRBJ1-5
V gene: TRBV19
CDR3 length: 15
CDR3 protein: CASSIGGGTEKPQHF

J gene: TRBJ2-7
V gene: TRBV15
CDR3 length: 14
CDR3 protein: CATSRGDARGEQYF

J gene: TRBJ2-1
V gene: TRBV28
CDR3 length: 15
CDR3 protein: CASSLDRGSYNEQFF

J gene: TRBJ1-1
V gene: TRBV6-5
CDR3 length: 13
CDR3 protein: CASSRTSNTEAFF

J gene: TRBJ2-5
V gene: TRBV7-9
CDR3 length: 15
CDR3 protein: CASSLEGRGTETQYF

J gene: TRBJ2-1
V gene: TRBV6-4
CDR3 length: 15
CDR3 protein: CASSDSPGAFNEQFF

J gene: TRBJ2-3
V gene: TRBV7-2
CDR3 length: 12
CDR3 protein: CASSLSTDTQYF

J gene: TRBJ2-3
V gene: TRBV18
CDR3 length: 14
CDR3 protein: CASSLTAYTDTQYF

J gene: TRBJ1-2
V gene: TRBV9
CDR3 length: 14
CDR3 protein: CASSRAGVNYGYTF

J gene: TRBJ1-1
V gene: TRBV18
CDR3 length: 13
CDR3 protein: CASSLDRNTEAFF

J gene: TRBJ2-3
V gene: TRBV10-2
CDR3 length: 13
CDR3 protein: CASSAGMADTQYF

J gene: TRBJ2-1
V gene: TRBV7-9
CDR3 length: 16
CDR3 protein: CSSSFSVGGSYNEQFF

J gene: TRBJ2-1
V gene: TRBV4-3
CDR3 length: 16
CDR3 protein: CASSLGTSGSRDEQFF

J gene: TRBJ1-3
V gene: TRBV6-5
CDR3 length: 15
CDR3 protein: CASSYLPLSGNTIYF

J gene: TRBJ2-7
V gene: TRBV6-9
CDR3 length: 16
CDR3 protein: CASSYYGTRSSYEQYF

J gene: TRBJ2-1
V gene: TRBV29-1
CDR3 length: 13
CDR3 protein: CSVVGGRRNEQFF

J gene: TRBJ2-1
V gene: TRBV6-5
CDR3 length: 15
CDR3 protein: CASSSSGYRKNEQFF

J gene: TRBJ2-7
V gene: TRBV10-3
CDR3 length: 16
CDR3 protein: CAISDHYLAGSYEQYF

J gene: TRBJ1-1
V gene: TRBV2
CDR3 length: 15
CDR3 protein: CASSEGLAGVAEAFF

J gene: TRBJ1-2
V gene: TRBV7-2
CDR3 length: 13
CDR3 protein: CASSLQGHYGYTF

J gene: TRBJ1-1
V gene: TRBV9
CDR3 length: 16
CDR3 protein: CASSPLSGTLNTEAFF

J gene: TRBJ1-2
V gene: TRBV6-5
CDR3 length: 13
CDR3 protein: CASSYEEGYGYTF

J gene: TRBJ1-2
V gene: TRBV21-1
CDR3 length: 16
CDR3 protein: CASSRPMGHRMRGYTF

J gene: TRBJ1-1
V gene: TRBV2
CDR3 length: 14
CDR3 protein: CASSVRQGDTEAFF

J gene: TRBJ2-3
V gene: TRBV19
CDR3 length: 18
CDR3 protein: CASSMGTSGGQLTDTQYF

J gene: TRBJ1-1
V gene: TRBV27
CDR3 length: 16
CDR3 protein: CASIGSFRGGGTEAFF

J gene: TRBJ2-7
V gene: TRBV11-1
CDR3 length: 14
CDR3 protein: CASSLSGRIYEQYF

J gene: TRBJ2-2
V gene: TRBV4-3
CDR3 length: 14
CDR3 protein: CASKDSANTGELFF

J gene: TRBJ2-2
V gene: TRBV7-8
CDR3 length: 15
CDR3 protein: CASLERRVITGELFF

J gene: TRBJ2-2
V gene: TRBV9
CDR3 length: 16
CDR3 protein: CASSGRQGVVSGELFF

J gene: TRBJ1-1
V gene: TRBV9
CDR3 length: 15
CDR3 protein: CASSVMGQGNTEAFF

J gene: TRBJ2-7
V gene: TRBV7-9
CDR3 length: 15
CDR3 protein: CASSFDRTLSYEQYF

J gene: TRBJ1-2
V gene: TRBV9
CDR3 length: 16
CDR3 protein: CASSVDIRVGNYGYTF

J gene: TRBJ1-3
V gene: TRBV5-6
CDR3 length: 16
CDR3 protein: CASSPGGVASGNTIYF

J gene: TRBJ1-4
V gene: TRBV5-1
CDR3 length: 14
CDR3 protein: CASSLAATNEKLFF

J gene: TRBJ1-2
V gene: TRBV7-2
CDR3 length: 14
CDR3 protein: CASSSPWTAYGYTF

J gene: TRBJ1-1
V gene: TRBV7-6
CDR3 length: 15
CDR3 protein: CASSLGIVLNTEAFF

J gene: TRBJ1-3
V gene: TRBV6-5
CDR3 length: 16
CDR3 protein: CASSLTGAPTGNTIYF

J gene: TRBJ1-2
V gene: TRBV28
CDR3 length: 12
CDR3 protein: CASSFLQGGYTF

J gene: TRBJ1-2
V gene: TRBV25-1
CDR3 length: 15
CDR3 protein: CASSLGTGSYYGYTF

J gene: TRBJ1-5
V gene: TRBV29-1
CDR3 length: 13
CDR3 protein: CSVGLSGNQPQHF

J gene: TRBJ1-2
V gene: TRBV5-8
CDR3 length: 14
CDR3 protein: CASSYQQGAYGYTF

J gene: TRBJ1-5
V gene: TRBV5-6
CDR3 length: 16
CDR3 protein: CASSSHPDRGGKPQHF

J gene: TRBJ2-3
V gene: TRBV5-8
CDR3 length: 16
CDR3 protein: CASSLSRTGFTDTQYF